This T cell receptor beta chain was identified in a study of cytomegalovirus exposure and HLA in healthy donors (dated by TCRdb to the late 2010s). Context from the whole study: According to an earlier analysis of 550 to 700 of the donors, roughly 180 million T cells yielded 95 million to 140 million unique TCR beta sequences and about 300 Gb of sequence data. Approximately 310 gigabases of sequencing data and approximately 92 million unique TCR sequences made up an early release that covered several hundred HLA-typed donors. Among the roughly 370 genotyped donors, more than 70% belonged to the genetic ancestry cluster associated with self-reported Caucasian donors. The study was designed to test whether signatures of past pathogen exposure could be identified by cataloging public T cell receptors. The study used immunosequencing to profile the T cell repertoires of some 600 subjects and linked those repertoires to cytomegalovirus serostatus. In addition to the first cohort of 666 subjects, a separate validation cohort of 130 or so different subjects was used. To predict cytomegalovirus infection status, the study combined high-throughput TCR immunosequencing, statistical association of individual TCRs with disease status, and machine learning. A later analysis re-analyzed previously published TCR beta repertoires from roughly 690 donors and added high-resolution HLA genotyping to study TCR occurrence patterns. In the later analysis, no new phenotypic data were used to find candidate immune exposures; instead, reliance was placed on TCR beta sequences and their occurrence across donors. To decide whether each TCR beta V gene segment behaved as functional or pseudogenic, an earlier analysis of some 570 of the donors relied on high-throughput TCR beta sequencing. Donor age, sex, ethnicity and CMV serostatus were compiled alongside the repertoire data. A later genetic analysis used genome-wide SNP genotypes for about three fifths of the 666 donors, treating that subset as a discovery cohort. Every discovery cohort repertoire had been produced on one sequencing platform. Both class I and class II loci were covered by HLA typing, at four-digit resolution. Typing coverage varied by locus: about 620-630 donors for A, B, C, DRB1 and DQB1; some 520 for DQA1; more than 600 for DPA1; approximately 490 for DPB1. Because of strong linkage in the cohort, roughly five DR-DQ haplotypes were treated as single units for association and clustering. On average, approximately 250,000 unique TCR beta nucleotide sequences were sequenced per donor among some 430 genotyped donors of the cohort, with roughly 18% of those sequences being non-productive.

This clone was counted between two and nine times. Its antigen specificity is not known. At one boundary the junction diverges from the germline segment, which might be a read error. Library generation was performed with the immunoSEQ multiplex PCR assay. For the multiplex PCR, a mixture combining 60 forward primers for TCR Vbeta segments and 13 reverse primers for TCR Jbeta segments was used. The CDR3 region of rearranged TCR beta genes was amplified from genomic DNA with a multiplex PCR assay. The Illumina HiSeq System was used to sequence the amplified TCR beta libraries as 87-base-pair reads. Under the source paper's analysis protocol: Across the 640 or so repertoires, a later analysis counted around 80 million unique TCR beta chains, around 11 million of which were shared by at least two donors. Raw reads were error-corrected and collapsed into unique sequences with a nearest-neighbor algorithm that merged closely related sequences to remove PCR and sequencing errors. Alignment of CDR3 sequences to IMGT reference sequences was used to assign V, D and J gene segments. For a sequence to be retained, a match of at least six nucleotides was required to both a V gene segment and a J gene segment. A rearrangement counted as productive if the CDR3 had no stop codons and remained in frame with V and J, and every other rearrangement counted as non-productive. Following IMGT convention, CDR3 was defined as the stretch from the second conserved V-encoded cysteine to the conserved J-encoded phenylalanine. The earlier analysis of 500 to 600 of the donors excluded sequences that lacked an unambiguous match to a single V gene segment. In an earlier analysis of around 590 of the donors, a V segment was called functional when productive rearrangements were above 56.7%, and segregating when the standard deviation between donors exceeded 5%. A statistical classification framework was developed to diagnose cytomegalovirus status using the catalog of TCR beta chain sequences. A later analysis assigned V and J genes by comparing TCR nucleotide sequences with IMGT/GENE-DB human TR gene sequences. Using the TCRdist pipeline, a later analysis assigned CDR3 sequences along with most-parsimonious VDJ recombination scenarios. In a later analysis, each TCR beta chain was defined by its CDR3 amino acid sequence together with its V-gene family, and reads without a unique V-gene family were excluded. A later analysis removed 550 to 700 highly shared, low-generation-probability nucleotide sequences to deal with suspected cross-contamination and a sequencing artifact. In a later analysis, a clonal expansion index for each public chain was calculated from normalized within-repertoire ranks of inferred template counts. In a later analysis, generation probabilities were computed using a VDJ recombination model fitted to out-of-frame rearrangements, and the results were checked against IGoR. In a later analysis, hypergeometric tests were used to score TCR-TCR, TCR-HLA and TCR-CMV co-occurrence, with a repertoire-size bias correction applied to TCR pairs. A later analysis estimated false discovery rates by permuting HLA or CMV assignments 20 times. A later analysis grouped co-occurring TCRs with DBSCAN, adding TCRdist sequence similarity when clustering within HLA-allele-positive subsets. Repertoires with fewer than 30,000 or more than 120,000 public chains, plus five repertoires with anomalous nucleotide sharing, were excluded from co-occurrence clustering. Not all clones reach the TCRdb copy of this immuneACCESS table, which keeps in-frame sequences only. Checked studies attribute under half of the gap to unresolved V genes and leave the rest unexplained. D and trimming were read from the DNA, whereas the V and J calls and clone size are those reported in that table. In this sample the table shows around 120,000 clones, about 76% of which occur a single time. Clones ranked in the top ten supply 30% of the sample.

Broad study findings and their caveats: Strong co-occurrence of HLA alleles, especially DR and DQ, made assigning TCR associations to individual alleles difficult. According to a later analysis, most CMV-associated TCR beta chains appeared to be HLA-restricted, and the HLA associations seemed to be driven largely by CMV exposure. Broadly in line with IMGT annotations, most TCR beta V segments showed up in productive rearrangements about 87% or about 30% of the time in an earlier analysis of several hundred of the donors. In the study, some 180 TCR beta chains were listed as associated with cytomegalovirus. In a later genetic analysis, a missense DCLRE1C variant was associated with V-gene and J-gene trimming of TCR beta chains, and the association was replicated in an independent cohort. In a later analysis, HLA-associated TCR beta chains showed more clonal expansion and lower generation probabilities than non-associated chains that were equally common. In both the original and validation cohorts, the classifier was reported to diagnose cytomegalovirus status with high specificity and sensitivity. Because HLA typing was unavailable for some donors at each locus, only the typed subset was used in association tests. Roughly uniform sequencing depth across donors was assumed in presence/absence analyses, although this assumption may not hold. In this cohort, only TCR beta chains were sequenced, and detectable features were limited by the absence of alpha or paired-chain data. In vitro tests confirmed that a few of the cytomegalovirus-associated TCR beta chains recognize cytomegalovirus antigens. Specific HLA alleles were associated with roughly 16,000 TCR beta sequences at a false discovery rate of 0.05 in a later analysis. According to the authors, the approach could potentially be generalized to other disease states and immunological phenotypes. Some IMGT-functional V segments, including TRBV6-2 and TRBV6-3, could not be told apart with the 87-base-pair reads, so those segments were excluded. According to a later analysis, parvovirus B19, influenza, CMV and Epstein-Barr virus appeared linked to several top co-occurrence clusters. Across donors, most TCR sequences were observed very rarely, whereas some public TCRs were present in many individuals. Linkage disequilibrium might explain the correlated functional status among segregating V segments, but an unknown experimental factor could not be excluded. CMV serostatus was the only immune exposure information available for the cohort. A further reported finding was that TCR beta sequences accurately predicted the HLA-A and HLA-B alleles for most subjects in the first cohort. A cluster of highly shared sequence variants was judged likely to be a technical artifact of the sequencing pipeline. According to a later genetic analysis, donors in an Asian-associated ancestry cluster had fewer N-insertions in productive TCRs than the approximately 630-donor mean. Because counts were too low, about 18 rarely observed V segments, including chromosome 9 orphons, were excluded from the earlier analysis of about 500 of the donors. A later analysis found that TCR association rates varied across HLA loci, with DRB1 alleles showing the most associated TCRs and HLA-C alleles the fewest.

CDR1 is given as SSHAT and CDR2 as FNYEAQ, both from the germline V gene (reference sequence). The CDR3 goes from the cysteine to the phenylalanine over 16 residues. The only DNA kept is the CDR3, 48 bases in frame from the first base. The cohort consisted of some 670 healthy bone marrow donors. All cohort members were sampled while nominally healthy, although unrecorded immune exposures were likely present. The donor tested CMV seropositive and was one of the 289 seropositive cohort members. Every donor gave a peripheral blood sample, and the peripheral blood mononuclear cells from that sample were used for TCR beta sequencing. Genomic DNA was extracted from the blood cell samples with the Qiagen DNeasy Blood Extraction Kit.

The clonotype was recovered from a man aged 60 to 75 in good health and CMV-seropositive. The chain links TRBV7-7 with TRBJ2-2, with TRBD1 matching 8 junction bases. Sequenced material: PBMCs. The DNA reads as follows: TGTGCTAGCAGCCTGCAGGGGGCAAGAAACACCGGGGAGCTGTTTTTT. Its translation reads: CASSLQGARNTGELFF.